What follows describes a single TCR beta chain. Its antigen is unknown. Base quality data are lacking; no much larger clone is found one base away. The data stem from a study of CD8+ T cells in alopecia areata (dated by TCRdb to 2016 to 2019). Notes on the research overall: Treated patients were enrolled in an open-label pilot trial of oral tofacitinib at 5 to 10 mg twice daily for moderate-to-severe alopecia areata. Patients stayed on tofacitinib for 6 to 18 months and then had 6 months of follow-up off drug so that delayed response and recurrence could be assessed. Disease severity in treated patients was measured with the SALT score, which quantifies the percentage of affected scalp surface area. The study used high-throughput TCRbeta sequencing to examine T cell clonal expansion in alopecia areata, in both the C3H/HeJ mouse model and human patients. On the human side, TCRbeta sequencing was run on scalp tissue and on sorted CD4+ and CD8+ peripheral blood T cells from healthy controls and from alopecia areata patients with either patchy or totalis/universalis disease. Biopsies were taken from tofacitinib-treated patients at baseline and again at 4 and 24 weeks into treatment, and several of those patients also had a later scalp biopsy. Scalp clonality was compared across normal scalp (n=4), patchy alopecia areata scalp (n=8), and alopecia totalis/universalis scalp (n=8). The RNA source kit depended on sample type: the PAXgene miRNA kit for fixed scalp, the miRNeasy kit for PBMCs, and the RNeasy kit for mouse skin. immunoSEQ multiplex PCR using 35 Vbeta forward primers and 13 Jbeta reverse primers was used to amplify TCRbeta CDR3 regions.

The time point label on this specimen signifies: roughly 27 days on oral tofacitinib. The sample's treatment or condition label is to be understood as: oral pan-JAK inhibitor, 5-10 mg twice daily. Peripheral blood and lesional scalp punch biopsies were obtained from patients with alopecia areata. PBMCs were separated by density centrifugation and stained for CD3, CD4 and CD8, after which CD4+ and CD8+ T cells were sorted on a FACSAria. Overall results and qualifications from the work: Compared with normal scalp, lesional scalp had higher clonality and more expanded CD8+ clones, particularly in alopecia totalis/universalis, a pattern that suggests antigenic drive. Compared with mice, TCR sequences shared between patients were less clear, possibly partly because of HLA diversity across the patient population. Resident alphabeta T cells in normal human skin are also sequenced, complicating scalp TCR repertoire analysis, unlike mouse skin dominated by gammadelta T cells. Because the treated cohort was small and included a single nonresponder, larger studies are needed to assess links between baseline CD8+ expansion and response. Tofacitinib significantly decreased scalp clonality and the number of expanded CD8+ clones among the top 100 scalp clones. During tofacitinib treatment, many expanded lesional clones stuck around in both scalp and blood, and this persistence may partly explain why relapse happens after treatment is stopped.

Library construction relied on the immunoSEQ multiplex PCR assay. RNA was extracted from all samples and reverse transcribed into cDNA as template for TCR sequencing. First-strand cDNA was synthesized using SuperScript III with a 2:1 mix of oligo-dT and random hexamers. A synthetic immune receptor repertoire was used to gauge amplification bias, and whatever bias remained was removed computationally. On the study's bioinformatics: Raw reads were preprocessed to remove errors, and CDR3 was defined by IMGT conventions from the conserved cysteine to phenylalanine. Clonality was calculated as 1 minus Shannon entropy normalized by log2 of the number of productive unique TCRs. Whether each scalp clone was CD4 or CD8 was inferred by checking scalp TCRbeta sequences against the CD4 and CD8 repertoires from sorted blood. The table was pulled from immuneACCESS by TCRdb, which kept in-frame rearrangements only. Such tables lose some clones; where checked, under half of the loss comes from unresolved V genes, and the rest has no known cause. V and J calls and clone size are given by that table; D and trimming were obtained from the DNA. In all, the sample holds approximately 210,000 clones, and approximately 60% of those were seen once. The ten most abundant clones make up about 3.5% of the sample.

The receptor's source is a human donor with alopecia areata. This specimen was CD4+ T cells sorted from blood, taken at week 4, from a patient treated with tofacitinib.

The encoded CDR3 is CASSFRDTGANVLTF. The nucleotides are TGTGCCAGCAGCTTTCGGGATACAGGGGCCAACGTCCTGACTTTC. Recombination linked TRBV28 to TRBJ2-6; TRBD2 could be the D gene, as 5 bases match. From cysteine to phenylalanine, the CDR3 is 15 amino acids long. The kept DNA is CDR3 alone, 45 bases in frame from the first base. The germline V gene specifies MDHEN as CDR1 and SYDVKM as CDR2. The junction shows trimming of 6 bases on V and 4 bases on J, plus 13 bases between the germline ends.